This T cell receptor beta chain came from a study of identical twins. A universal primer site was created by template switching, with the cDNA bearing unique molecular identifiers. One entry per CDR3 protein results from TCRdb running MiXCR on the 5' RACE reads. Among around 490,000 distinct CDR3 sequences, approximately 20% were seen once, and the ten largest hold about 0.5%. The CDR3 has 12 residues. Germline CDR1 reads DFQATT; CDR2 reads SNEGSKA (reference sequence). V lost 8 bases to trimming and J lost 4 bases, with 14 bases between them. This clonotype has a handful of counts. This sample also appeared in a second study, on yellow fever vaccine responses in identical twins.

This receptor was taken from a woman under 30 in good health. The J gene is TRBJ1-2, the V gene TRBV20-1; no definite D call. The sample was CD4+ T cells sorted from blood. CDR3 bases: TGCAGTACCTTCCGGGAGACCTATGGCTACACCTTC. It specifies CSTFRETYGYTF.